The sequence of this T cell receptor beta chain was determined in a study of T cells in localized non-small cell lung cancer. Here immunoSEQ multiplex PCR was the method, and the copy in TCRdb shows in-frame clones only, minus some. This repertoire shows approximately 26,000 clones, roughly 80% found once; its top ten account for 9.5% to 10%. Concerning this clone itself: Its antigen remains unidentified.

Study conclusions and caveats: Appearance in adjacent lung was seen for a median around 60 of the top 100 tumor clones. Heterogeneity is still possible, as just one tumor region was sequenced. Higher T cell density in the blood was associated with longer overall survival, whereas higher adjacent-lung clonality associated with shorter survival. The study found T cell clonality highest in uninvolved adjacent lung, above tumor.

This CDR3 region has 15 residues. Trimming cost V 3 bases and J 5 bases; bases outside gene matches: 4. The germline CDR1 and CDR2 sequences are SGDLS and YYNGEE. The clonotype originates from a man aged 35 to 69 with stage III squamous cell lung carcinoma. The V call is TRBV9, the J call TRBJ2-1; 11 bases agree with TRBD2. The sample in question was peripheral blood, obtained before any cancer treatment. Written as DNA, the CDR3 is TGTGCCAGCAGCGCGGGACTAGCGGCAAACAATGAGCAGTTCTTC. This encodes CASSAGLAANNEQFF.